These T cell receptor beta chains were read from a single sample in a study of cytomegalovirus exposure and HLA in healthy donors. Libraries were prepared by immunoSEQ multiplex PCR; TCRdb keeps only in-frame clonotypes and omits some of them. This table has roughly 97,000 clones, 70% to 85% appearing once. The sequenced sample was PBMCs. The source of these receptors is a young woman in good health and CMV-seropositive. Both conserved end residues are trimmed from each CDR3. The size of a clone is reported for some rows only, either as once, few or many, or as a class for expanded clones.

TRBV5-3	-	TRBJ1-2	ARTPPRGYT
TRBV13	-	TRBJ2-3	ASSLGRGAPSTDTQY
TRBV28	few	TRBJ1-2	ASSLLGQNTFFNYGYT
TRBV5-8	-	TRBJ1-4	ASASERGSSEKLF
TRBV9	-	TRBJ2-1	ASSVESGLAGVGDNEQF
TRBV5-1	-	TRBJ2-1	ASSSLALNEQF
TRBV15	-	TRBJ2-7	ATGTSPKGEQY
TRBV6-4	-	TRBJ1-1	ASHTPDRGRQGAEAF
TRBV14	many	TRBJ2-6	ASSLGFAGANVLT
TRBV5-6	-	TRBJ1-6	ASSTTYRTDNSPLH
TRBV7-9	-	TRBJ2-5	ASSLGPGGEETQY
TRBV2	-	TRBJ2-2	ASGGLGGAGELF
TRBV27	-	TRBJ2-7	ASRRPGLAGAQQY
TRBV30	-	TRBJ2-7	AFSSRSSLISYEQY
TRBV10-2	few	TRBJ1-1	ASSESSGGLNTEAF
TRBV2	-	TRBJ1-1	ASHRGGNTEAF
TRBV18	-	TRBJ1-2	ASSPSGDGYT
TRBV5-1	-	TRBJ2-1	ASSSDPGLGGNEQF